The 19 T cell receptor beta chains below come from one sample, sequenced in a study of blood T cell repertoires in COVID-19. The table came from immunoSEQ multiplex PCR; TCRdb's copy has only in-frame clones and leaves some out. The repertoire holds 250,000 to 300,000 clones, with roughly 90% as singletons. The sequenced sample was PBMCs or T cells enriched from blood (not recorded which). All receptors derive from a woman aged 35 to 49 with acute COVID-19.

This sequence joins TRBV6-5 and TRBJ1-2; D unresolved. The germline V and J ends were trimmed by 4 bases and 1 base, with 10 bases remaining between them. CDR3 length: 14 amino acids. The germline V gene has CDR1 MNHEY and CDR2 SVGAGI. In DNA form, the CDR3 reads TGTGCCAGCAGTTCCGGGTATCGTAACTATGGCTACACCTTC. Its protein product is CASSSGYRNYGYTF.

The CDR3: CASSLGQGSAETQYF. The CDR3 DNA reads TGCGCCAGCAGCTTAGGACAGGGGTCGGCAGAGACCCAGTACTTC. The V call is TRBV5-1, the J call TRBJ2-5; TRBD1 aligns across 9 bases. CDR3 size: 15 residues. Trimming at V came to 2 bases and at J to 4 bases, leaving 6 bases not matched to a gene. Germline V gives CDR1 SGHRS, CDR2 YFSETQ. Full variable domain (outside the CDR3, taken from reference TRBV5-1 and TRBJ2-5): KAGVTQTPRYLIKTRGQQVTLSCSPISGHRSVSWYQQTPGQGLQFLFEYFSETQRNKGNFPGRFSGRQFSNSRSEMNVSTLELGDSALYLCASSLGQGSAETQYFGPGTRLLVL.

This rearrangement joins TRBV14 to TRBJ2-1, with TRBD2 matching over 11 bases. Germline V lookup: CDR1 SGHDN, CDR2 FVKESK. The CDR3 length is 17 residues. J lost 3 bases, V lost 3 bases, and 7 bases had no gene match. This CDR3 is CASSHAWGTSGYNEQFF. Written as DNA, the CDR3 is TGTGCCAGCAGCCACGCGTGGGGGACTAGCGGCTACAATGAGCAGTTCTTC.

The chain has TRBV7-3 and TRBJ2-7; 8 nucleotides match TRBD1. V dropped 3 bases and J dropped 6; count of bases not matched to a gene: 4. CDR3 size: 13 residues. The germline V gene encodes CDR1 SGHTA and CDR2 FQGTGA. The CDR3 sequence is CASSLDREGEQYF. For the CDR3, the DNA is TGTGCCAGCAGCTTGGACAGGGAAGGCGAGCAGTACTTC.

The chain recombines TRBV5-1 with TRBJ2-3; 8 bases agree with TRBD2. CDR3 length: 14 residues. CDR1 is SGHRS, CDR2 YFSETQ, per germline. V gave up 7 bases and J gave up 2 bases; unmatched junction bases: 6. The CDR3 DNA sequence: TGCGCCAGCGCGGGGGGCTTAATCACAGATACGCAGTATTTT. Protein sequence: CASAGGLITDTQYF.

The genes are TRBV5-4 and TRBJ2-1; a possible D gene is TRBD2 (5 bases). In germline, CDR1 is SGHNT, CDR2 YYREEE (reference sequence). The CDR3 is 14 amino acids. V lost 3 bases and J lost 8, with 15 bases in between. The DNA for the CDR3 is TGTGCCAGCAGCTCCCCATCGGGGAACGATGAGCAGTTCTTC. It specifies CASSSPSGNDEQFF.

The rearrangement joins TRBV9 to TRBJ1-2; D unresolved. In germline, CDR1 is SGDLS, CDR2 YYNGEE. The CDR3 has 18 residues. The V gene lost 0 bases and the J gene lost 5 bases, with 23 bases spanning the gap. The CDR3 DNA follows: TGTGCCAGCAGCGTAGGACTAGGGAGCCCCCAAGGAGGGTATGGCTACACCTTC. This translates into CASSVGLGSPQGGYGYTF.

The CDR3 spells CASSTNWGAYEQYF. As DNA, the CDR3 is TGTGCCAGCTCAACTAACTGGGGGGCCTACGAGCAGTACTTC. This chain connects TRBV18 to TRBJ2-7; possibly TRBD2 for D (6 bases). In germline, CDR1 is KGHSH, CDR2 LQKENI. V lost 5 bases and J 2 bases, leaving 13 bases between the germline ends. The CDR3 is 14 residues long.

J is TRBJ1-4 and V is TRBV9; no clear D gene. The CDR3 runs to 16 residues. Germline assignment: CDR1 SGDLS and CDR2 YYNGEE. Trimming stripped 0 bases from V and 7 bases from J, with 16 bases between. CDR3 loop: CASSVGSVLGSEKLFF. In DNA form, the CDR3 reads TGTGCCAGCAGCGTAGGTTCGGTACTGGGGAGTGAAAAACTGTTTTTT.

The chain joins TRBV6-2 or TRBV6-3 to TRBJ2-7; 9 bases align to TRBD1. The CDR3 sequence is 14 residues long. Losses at the gene ends were 6 bases for V and 3 bases for J; bases not matched to a gene: 6. Germline values: CDR1 MNHEY, CDR2 SVGEGT. This CDR3 is CASSSVDRGYEQYF. For the CDR3, the DNA is TGTGCCAGCAGCTCAGTGGACAGGGGCTACGAGCAGTACTTC.

The chain combines TRBV30 with TRBJ2-7; 13 bases agree with TRBD2. This CDR3 is 15 amino acids long. CDR1 GTSNPN and CDR2 SVGIG come from the germline V gene (reference sequence). With 3 bases clipped from V and 4 bases from J, the junction kept 6 bases outside the gene matches. The CDR3 is CAWRRRGLAGYEQYF. The CDR3 nucleotides are TGTGCCTGGAGGAGGAGGGGACTAGCGGGGTACGAGCAGTACTTC.

The chain recombines TRBV5-8 with TRBJ2-2, with 8 bases lining up with TRBD2. The CDR3 totals 14 residues. The germline gives CDR1 SGHTS, CDR2 YDEGEE. V shed 2 bases and J 3 bases; nucleotides not matched to a gene: 0. CDR3 nucleotide sequence: TGTGCCAGCAGCTTCGGGGGGGACACCGGGGAGCTGTTTTTT. Protein sequence: CASSFGGDTGELFF.

The chain links TRBV5-8 to TRBJ1-4, with TRBD1 as a possible D gene (6 bases). Germline V gene sequence: CDR1 SGHTS, CDR2 YDEGEE. V lost 5 bases and J lost 4, with 15 bases in between. There are 15 residues in the CDR3. The CDR3 reads CASSHKGVGNEKLFF. CDR3 in DNA: TGTGCCAGCAGTCATAAGGGGGTTGGTAATGAAAAACTGTTTTTT.

The J gene is TRBJ1-2, the V gene TRBV5-1, with D possibly being TRBD1 (6 bases). The CDR3 contains 13 residues. The V gene's germline CDR1 is SGHRS and CDR2 YFSETQ. V was shortened by 0 bases and J by 6 bases, with 9 bases between the two germline ends. The CDR3 spells CASSLDRADGYTF. CDR3 nucleotides: TGCGCCAGCAGCTTGGACAGGGCTGATGGCTACACCTTC.

The chain couples TRBV11-1 to TRBJ2-3, with 8 bases fitting TRBD2. Per the germline V gene, CDR1 is SGHAT and CDR2 is FQDESV (reference sequence). The J segment lost 4 bases and the V segment lost 5 bases, leaving 8 bases of the junction unmatched. CDR3 length: 15 residues. The CDR3 protein is CASSRTGGPPDTQYF. For the CDR3, the DNA is TGTGCCAGCAGCAGAACGGGGGGGCCCCCAGATACGCAGTATTTT.

The chain joins TRBV7-2 to TRBJ2-7; 8 nucleotides agree with TRBD1. Trimming at V came to 5 bases and at J to 0 bases, leaving 6 bases not matched to a gene. This CDR3 region has 15 residues. Germline V gene data show CDR1 as SGHTA and CDR2 as FQGNSA. CDR3 DNA sequence: TGTGCCAGCAGCCCCCGACAGGGGAGCTCCTACGAGCAGTACTTC. It encodes CASSPRQGSSYEQYF.

This chain links TRBV28 with TRBJ2-1; a possible D gene is TRBD1 (5 bases). The CDR3 is 16 residues long. Germline V gene data show CDR1 as MDHEN and CDR2 as SYDVKM. V shed 8 bases and J shed 0 bases, with 17 bases lying between them. For the CDR3, the DNA is TGTGCCAGCTCGACAGAAAATTGGGGCTCCTACAATGAGCAGTTCTTC. This gives the protein CASSTENWGSYNEQFF. Full variable domain (remainder filled in from reference TRBV28 and TRBJ2-1): DVKVTQSSRYLVKRTGEKVFLECVQDMDHENMFWYRQDPGLGLRLIYFSYDVKMKEKGDIPEGYSVSREKKERFSLILESASTNQTSMYLCASSTENWGSYNEQFFGPGTRLTVL.

This clone showed up just a few times. The chain combines TRBV29-1 with TRBJ1-1, with a tentative D call TRBD1 (5 bases). V was trimmed by 6 bases and J by 10 bases, leaving 18 bases between them. Germline-derived CDR1 and CDR2 are SQVTM and ANQGSEA. The CDR3 is made up of 12 amino acids. CDR3 protein: CSVAGHSQGAFF. The CDR3 DNA sequence: TGCAGCGTAGCCGGACACTCTCAAGGAGCTTTCTTT.

The CDR3 nucleotides are TGTGCCAGCAGCGTAGCTACAGGGGGCAATTCACCCCTCCACTTT. As protein: CASSVATGGNSPLHF. The chain couples TRBV9 to TRBJ1-6; 9 bases map to TRBD1. V was clipped by 0 bases and J by 7 bases; unmatched bases: 2. Germline CDR1 SGDLS, CDR2 YYNGEE. This CDR3 has 15 residues.